The 17 T cell receptor beta chains reported below all come from one sample, sequenced in a study of blood T cell repertoires in COVID-19. Profiling relied on immunoSEQ multiplex PCR, and the TCRdb table lists in-frame clones only, not all of them. Of fewer than 300,000 clones in the sample, around 89% are singletons; the top ten hold around 1.2%. The sample taken for sequencing was PBMCs or T cells enriched from blood (not recorded which). These receptors were collected from a woman between 40 and 50 years old with acute COVID-19.

CDR3 sequence reads: CASSYRLAGDAETQYF. DNA of the CDR3: TGTGCCAGCAGCTACCGACTAGCGGGAGACGCAGAGACCCAGTACTTC. The chain joins TRBV5-4 to TRBJ2-5; 12 nucleotides agree with TRBD2. Losses at the gene ends were 3 bases for V and 4 bases for J; bases not matched to a gene: 7. Per the germline V gene, CDR1 is SGHNT and CDR2 is YYREEE (reference sequence). The CDR3 extends over 16 amino acids. Drawing the rest from reference TRBV5-4 and TRBJ2-5, the complete variable domain is ETGVTQSPTHLIKTRGQQVTLRCSSQSGHNTVSWYQQALGQGPQFIFQYYREEENGRGNFPPRFSGLQFPNYSSELNVNALELDDSALYLCASSYRLAGDAETQYFGPGTRLLVL.

The chain carries TRBV7-2 and TRBJ2-1; no clear D. Trimming took 2 bases from V and 7 from J, leaving 15 bases between them. Germline CDR1 is SGHTA and CDR2 is FQGNSA. The CDR3 is made up of 15 amino acids. The CDR3, as DNA: TGTGCCAGCAGCTTACAACTGCTAGAGACTAATGAGCAGTTCTTC. Translated, it gives CASSLQLLETNEQFF. Full variable domain (remainder filled in from reference TRBV7-2 and TRBJ2-1): GAGVSQSPSNKVTEKGKDVELRCDPISGHTALYWYRQSLGQGLEFLIYFQGNSAPDKSGLPSDRFSAERTGGSVSTLTIQRTQQEDSAVYLCASSLQLLETNEQFFGPGTRLTVL.

V and J are TRBV6-5 and TRBJ1-1; 8 nucleotides match TRBD1. CDR3 length equals 15 residues. With 6 bases clipped from V and 1 base from J, the junction kept 7 bases outside the gene matches. The germline CDR1 and CDR2 sequences are MNHEY and SVGAGI. CDR3 DNA: TGTGCCAGCAGACAAACAGGGGGTCGGAACACTGAAGCTTTCTTT. It translates to CASRQTGGRNTEAFF.

CDR3 nucleotide sequence: TGTGCCAGCAGCCGCGTTAGCGGGAGCGTTACAGATACGCAGTATTTT. Amino acids: CASSRVSGSVTDTQYF. V and J are TRBV7-2 and TRBJ2-3; TRBD2 agrees at 9 bases. This CDR3 has 16 amino acids. Germline loops: CDR1 SGHTA, CDR2 FQGNSA. The trim removed 5 bases at V and 3 bases at J, leaving 9 bases unmatched.

The chain is built from TRBV9 and TRBJ2-1, with 8 bases aligning to TRBD2. There are 14 residues in the CDR3. The J segment lost 8 bases and the V segment lost 3 bases, leaving 7 bases of the junction unmatched. Germline V gene lookup returns CDR1 SGDLS and CDR2 YYNGEE. The CDR3 loop reads CASSEGLAGYEQFF. For the CDR3, the DNA is TGTGCCAGCAGCGAAGGACTAGCAGGTTATGAGCAGTTCTTC.

This clone was seen a single time. This chain links TRBV19 with TRBJ1-2; 8 nucleotides match TRBD1. The CDR3 extends over 15 amino acids. Germline assignment: CDR1 LNHDA and CDR2 SQIVND (reference sequence). V was clipped by 6 bases and J by 0 bases; unmatched bases: 6. The CDR3 DNA is TGTGCCAGTAGGCCTCCGGGACAGGCTAACTATGGCTACACCTTC. Amino acids: CASRPPGQANYGYTF. Full variable domain (missing parts from reference TRBV19 and TRBJ1-2): DGGITQSPKYLFRKEGQNVTLSCEQNLNHDAMYWYRQDPGQGLRLIYYSQIVNDFQKGDIAEGYSVSREKKESFPLTVTSAQKNPTAFYLCASRPPGQANYGYTFGSGTRLTVV.

The rearrangement links TRBV7-9 to TRBJ2-5; 10 bases are shared with TRBD2. This CDR3 comprises 18 residues. V shed 5 bases and J 5 bases; nucleotides not matched to a gene: 17. Per germline, CDR1 SEHNR and CDR2 FQNEAQ (reference sequence). CDR3 sequence: CASSTGVSGRASMETQYF. In DNA form, the CDR3 reads TGTGCCAGCAGCACAGGGGTGAGCGGGAGGGCTAGCATGGAGACCCAGTACTTC.

The table lists this clone with a count of one. V is TRBV6-5 and J is TRBJ1-2; TRBD1 agrees at 7 bases. From germline, CDR1 is MNHEY and CDR2 SVGAGI. The CDR3 runs 14 residues. J was trimmed by 6 bases and V by 5 bases; bases with no gene match: 9. CDR3 region: CASSKRAGGDGYTF. Here the CDR3 DNA reads TGTGCCAGCAGTAAGCGGGCAGGGGGTGATGGCTACACCTTC.

This clone was recorded a few times. The rearrangement links TRBV19 to TRBJ1-4; D might be TRBD1 (5 bases). The CDR3 covers 12 residues. V lost 6 bases to trimming and J lost 7 bases, with 9 bases between them. Germline values: CDR1 LNHDA, CDR2 SQIVND (reference sequence). For the CDR3, the DNA is TGTGCCAGTAGGAGGCAGGGTGAAAAACTGTTTTTT. It translates to CASRRQGEKLFF.

The V gene is TRBV28, the J gene TRBJ1-2; no firm D call. The CDR3 has 13 residues. Germline CDR1 MDHEN, CDR2 SYDVKM. V gave up 7 bases and J gave up 1 base, with 10 bases separating them. The CDR3 protein is CASKEGGNYGYTF. CDR3 nucleotide sequence: TGTGCCAGCAAGGAGGGCGGTAACTATGGCTACACCTTC.

This chain connects TRBV13 to TRBJ2-1; TRBD2 matches 9 bases. CDR3 length: 16 residues. V dropped 6 bases and J dropped 7; count of bases not matched to a gene: 13. Germline V lookup: CDR1 PRHDT, CDR2 FYEKMQ (reference sequence). The CDR3 DNA reads as TGTGCCAGCAGGCCGTCCGGGACTAGCTACTTAAATGAGCAGTTCTTC. This gives the protein CASRPSGTSYLNEQFF.

Written as DNA, the CDR3 is TGCAGCGTGGCCCTGGGGCAGGTCAATCAGCCCCAGCATTTT. Translating it yields CSVALGQVNQPQHF. This chain uses TRBV29-1 with TRBJ1-5, with a possible D match to TRBD1 (5 bases). V gave up 6 bases and J gave up 3 bases, with 15 bases separating them. The CDR3 is 14 amino acids. In germline, CDR1 is SQVTM, CDR2 ANQGSEA. The whole variable domain, remainder taken from reference TRBV29-1 and TRBJ1-5, is SAVISQKPSRDICQRGTSLTIQCQVDSQVTMMFWYRQQPGQSLTLIATANQGSEATYESGFVIDKFPISRPNLTFSTLTVSNMSPEDSSIYLCSVALGQVNQPQHFGDGTRLSIL.

J is TRBJ1-2 and V is TRBV27; D might be TRBD1 (5 bases). The V gene lost 5 bases and the J gene lost 7 bases, with 20 bases spanning the gap. The CDR3 runs 15 residues. Germline V CDR1 and CDR2: MNHEY, SMNVEV (reference sequence). CDR3 coding DNA: TGTGCCAGCAGTCTTCGGACGGACAATCCGGGTGGCTACACCTTC. Its protein is CASSLRTDNPGGYTF.

This chain links TRBV19 with TRBJ1-5, with no clear D. Germline values: CDR1 LNHDA, CDR2 SQIVND (reference sequence). This CDR3 spans 16 amino acids. The ends were cut back, 3 bases at V and 1 base at J, with 13 bases in the middle. The CDR3 loop is CASSIYGRVSNQPQHF. The CDR3 coding sequence is TGTGCCAGTAGTATCTATGGGCGGGTAAGCAATCAGCCCCAGCATTTT.

This clone occurred a few times. The rearrangement joins TRBV18 to TRBJ2-5; 8 bases map to TRBD1. V lost 3 bases and J lost 5; bases outside the gene matches: 5. Per the germline V gene, CDR1 is KGHSH and CDR2 is LQKENI. The CDR3 length is 14 residues. The CDR3 nucleotides are TGTGCCAGCTCACCCCAGGGGGCTCGGGAGACCCAGTACTTC. Protein product: CASSPQGARETQYF.

V usage is TRBV18 and J usage is TRBJ1-1; TRBD1 is a possible D gene (5 bases). The germline V gene has CDR1 KGHSH and CDR2 LQKENI. This CDR3 has 15 amino acids. V was shortened by 2 bases and J by 3 bases, with 13 bases between the two germline ends. Here the CDR3 DNA reads TGTGCCAGCTCACCATTTGACCGGGGGGACACTGAAGCTTTCTTT. Its translation: CASSPFDRGDTEAFF.

V is TRBV7-2 and J is TRBJ2-2; 7 bases are shared with TRBD2. The trim removed 6 bases at V and 2 bases at J, leaving 6 bases unmatched. The CDR3 runs 15 residues. Germline V gene sequence: CDR1 SGHTA, CDR2 FQGNSA. CDR3 in DNA: TGTGCCAGCAGACCTGCGGGAGTAAACACCGGGGAGCTGTTTTTT. It is translated as CASRPAGVNTGELFF.